The 15 T cell receptor beta chains below all came from one sample that was sequenced in a study of OX40 agonist ivuxolimab in advanced cancers. Measured with immunoSEQ multiplex PCR; TCRdb has only the in-frame clones, and not every one. This sample has approximately 87,000 clones, with 88% found just once. The sequenced sample was CD4+ or CD8+ T cells sorted from blood, obtained in a trial of the OX40 agonist ivuxolimab. The receptors here all came from an adult with an advanced solid tumor such as melanoma, head and neck, liver or kidney cancer.

The chain uses TRBV6-6 and TRBJ2-7, with D tentatively TRBD1 or TRBD2 (6 bases each). Per the germline V gene, CDR1 is MNHNY and CDR2 is SVGAGI (reference sequence). The length of the CDR3 is 13 residues. V was clipped by 7 bases and J by 7 bases, with 17 bases between them. The CDR3 here is CASTNSGAGEQYF. Here the CDR3 DNA reads TGTGCCAGCACCAACTCGGGGGCTGGAGAGCAGTACTTC.

This chain links TRBV11-2 with TRBJ2-1; D gene unclear. The germline V gene has CDR1 SGHAT and CDR2 FQNNGV. V was shortened by 5 bases and J by 0 bases, with 11 bases between the two germline ends. This CDR3 is 15 amino acids long. In nucleotides, the CDR3 is TGTGCCAGCAGCCCACAGACCCACTCCTACAATGAGCAGTTCTTC. Translating gives CASSPQTHSYNEQFF.

CDR3 sequence reads: CASRRSGGAETQYF. CDR3 coding DNA: TGTGCCAGCAGACGATCAGGGGGCGCGGAGACCCAGTACTTC. The chain combines TRBV7-9 with TRBJ2-5, with TRBD1 matching over 8 bases. J gave up 5 bases and V 6 bases, and 8 bases lay outside the gene matches. This CDR3 contains 14 residues. Germline CDR1 is SEHNR and CDR2 is FQNEAQ (reference sequence).

The rearrangement links TRBV5-1 to TRBJ2-1; TRBD2 agrees at 9 bases. This CDR3 region has 14 residues. The V gene end was trimmed by 8 bases and the J gene end by 6 bases; junction bases not matched to a gene: 9. Germline CDR1 SGHRS, CDR2 YFSETQ. The chain's CDR3 is CASRTAGGSNEQFF. The CDR3 bases are TGCGCCAGTCGAACAGCGGGAGGCTCCAATGAGCAGTTCTTC.

J is TRBJ1-5 and V is TRBV7-3; TRBD1 might be the D (6 bases). The V end lost 5 bases, the J end lost 4 bases, and 15 bases lay between the germline ends. The germline gives CDR1 SGHTA, CDR2 FQGTGA. CDR3 length: 15 residues. The CDR3 DNA follows: TGTGCCAGCAGCGACTACCGGACAGCTAATCAGCCCCAGCATTTT. Residues: CASSDYRTANQPQHF.

The chain is built from TRBV5-4 and TRBJ1-4, with D possibly being TRBD1 (6 bases). The CDR3 extends over 14 amino acids. Germline lookup yields CDR1 SGHNT and CDR2 YYREEE (reference sequence). V shed 6 bases and J shed 8 bases, with 17 bases lying between them. Here the CDR3 reads CASKRDRSEEKLFF. CDR3 DNA sequence: TGTGCCAGCAAGCGCGACAGGAGCGAGGAAAAACTGTTTTTT.

This chain joins TRBV7-8 and TRBJ1-2; TRBD1 might be the D (6 bases). Germline CDR1 reads SGHVS; CDR2 reads FQNEAQ. V gave up 0 bases and J gave up 2 bases, with 10 bases separating them. CDR3 length: 15 amino acids. CDR3 nucleotide sequence: TGTGCCAGCAGCTTAGCCGGAGGGGGGAACTATGGCTACACCTTC. This encodes CASSLAGGGNYGYTF.

The genes are TRBV18 and TRBJ2-2; D remains ambiguous. The V gene's germline CDR1 is KGHSH and CDR2 LQKENI. This CDR3 has 14 amino acids. The V gene lost 2 bases and the J gene lost 0 bases, with 4 bases spanning the gap. The CDR3 region is CASSPDTNTGELFF. For the CDR3, the DNA is TGTGCCAGCTCACCAGACACGAACACCGGGGAGCTGTTTTTT.

This chain uses TRBV11-2 with TRBJ2-7; D could derive from TRBD1 or TRBD2 (6 bases each). This CDR3 spans 15 amino acids. The V gene lost 4 bases and the J gene lost 0 bases, with 13 bases spanning the gap. Germline V gives CDR1 SGHAT, CDR2 FQNNGV. CDR3 in amino acids: CASSSREDSSYEQYF. CDR3 bases: TGTGCCAGCAGCTCGAGGGAGGACAGCTCCTACGAGCAGTACTTC. The full variable domain, with the rest looked up from reference TRBV11-2 and TRBJ2-7, is EAGVAQSPRYKIIEKRQSVAFWCNPISGHATLYWYQQILGQGPKLLIQFQNNGVVDDSQLPKDRFSAERLKGVDSTLKIQPAKLEDSAVYLCASSSREDSSYEQYFGPGTRLTVT.

V is TRBV10-3 and J is TRBJ1-1; a possible D gene is TRBD1 (6 bases). There are 13 residues in the CDR3. V lost 6 bases and J lost 4, with 12 bases in between. CDR1 and CDR2 from the germline V gene are ENHRY and SYGVKD. CDR3 region: CAIREQGSTEAFF. The CDR3 nucleotides read TGTGCCATCAGGGAACAGGGATCCACTGAAGCTTTCTTT.

This clone has a handful of counts. This chain links TRBV11-2 with TRBJ1-5; D might be TRBD1 (6 bases). CDR3 length equals 15 residues. V gave up 5 bases and J gave up 6 bases, with 17 bases separating them. Germline loops: CDR1 SGHAT, CDR2 FQNNGV. The CDR3 nucleotides read TGTGCCAGCAGCCAGGTGAGGGGGGATCCTCAGCCCCAGCATTTT. It specifies CASSQVRGDPQPQHF.

The V call is TRBV13, the J call TRBJ2-6, with D unclear. The germline V gene has CDR1 PRHDT and CDR2 FYEKMQ (reference sequence). The CDR3 runs to 15 residues. Deletions cut 2 bases from V and 0 bases from J, with 5 bases between. CDR3 DNA: TGTGCCAGCAGCTTACGGCCCTCTGGGGCCAACGTCCTGACTTTC. Protein: CASSLRPSGANVLTF. Combining the CDR3 with reference TRBV13 and TRBJ2-6 gives the whole variable domain AAGVIQSPRHLIKEKRETATLKCYPIPRHDTVYWYQQGPGQDPQFLISFYEKMQSDKGSIPDRFSAQQFSDYHSELNMSSLELGDSALYFCASSLRPSGANVLTFGAGSRLTVL.

This chain links TRBV6-1 with TRBJ2-2; TRBD2 aligns across 7 bases. The CDR3 is 14 residues long. Trimming removed 3 bases from V and 4 bases from J; junction bases left unmatched: 2. CDR1 and CDR2 from the germline V gene are MNHNS and SASEGT. CDR3 bases: TGTGCCAGCAGTGACAGCGGGATCACCGGGGAGCTGTTTTTT. Translated, it gives CASSDSGITGELFF.

V and J are TRBV15 and TRBJ2-2; D remains unclear. This CDR3 is 14 amino acids long. The V end was cut by 0 bases, the J end by 1 base, with 3 bases between. Germline V gene sequence: CDR1 LNHNV, CDR2 YYDKDF (reference sequence). This CDR3 reads CATSREGNTGELFF. For the CDR3, the DNA is TGTGCCACCAGCAGAGAGGGGAACACCGGGGAGCTGTTTTTT.

The rearrangement joins TRBV5-1 to TRBJ2-5; D not certain. The CDR3 runs to 14 residues. The germline V and J ends were trimmed by 3 bases and 6 bases, with 15 bases remaining between them. Germline CDR1 and CDR2: SGHRS and YFSETQ. The CDR3 nucleotides are TGCGCCAGCAGCTATACGAGTCAGGAAAAGACCCAGTACTTC. This gives the protein CASSYTSQEKTQYF. Based on the CDR3 plus reference TRBV5-1 and TRBJ2-5, the full variable domain is KAGVTQTPRYLIKTRGQQVTLSCSPISGHRSVSWYQQTPGQGLQFLFEYFSETQRNKGNFPGRFSGRQFSNSRSEMNVSTLELGDSALYLCASSYTSQEKTQYFGPGTRLLVL.